What follows are 13 T cell receptor beta chains derived from one specimen sequenced in a study of metastatic and nonmetastatic thyroid tumors. TCRdb ran MiXCR on the PCR reads. Of 13,000 or so clones in the sample, 20% to 25% are singletons; the top ten hold less than 60%. Thyroid surgery took place with no prior treatment in any patient. The material sequenced was blood. The receptors here all came from a male donor with papillary thyroid cancer or a benign thyroid nodule (not recorded which). Some clones in this sample may be carry-over from other donors' samples.

This clone was counted a few times. The V call is TRBV15, the J call TRBJ2-5, with D perhaps TRBD2 (6 bases). V was shortened by 0 bases and J by 4 bases, with 12 bases between the two germline ends. The CDR3 extends over 15 amino acids. CDR1 LNHNV and CDR2 YYDKDF come from the germline V gene (reference sequence). The CDR3 spells CATSREASEVETQYF. The CDR3 DNA reads TGTGCCACCAGCAGAGAGGCTAGCGAGGTAGAGACCCAGTACTTC.

This clone has only a few counts. This chain links TRBV6-6 with TRBJ2-1; 9 nucleotides agree with TRBD1. The CDR3 spans 14 residues. Losses at the gene ends were 2 bases for V and 7 bases for J; bases not matched to a gene: 3. The germline V gene encodes CDR1 MNHNY and CDR2 SVGAGI (reference sequence). CDR3 loop: CASSYPGTGNEQFF. Written as DNA, the CDR3 is TGTGCCAGCAGTTACCCCGGGACAGGGAATGAGCAGTTCTTC.

The chain combines TRBV7-9 with TRBJ1-2; tentative D call: TRBD1 (5 bases). Trimming pared 5 bases from V and 8 bases from J, leaving 15 bases between. Germline CDR1 and CDR2: SEHNR and FQNEAQ (reference sequence). This CDR3 is 13 amino acids long. The CDR3 DNA reads as TGTGCCAGCAGCCTCGGGATGTCAGGGGGCTACACCTTC. As protein: CASSLGMSGGYTF.

This clone occurred many times. The gene calls are TRBV6-1 and TRBJ2-2, with 9 bases that match TRBD1. There are 15 residues in the CDR3. The germline gives CDR1 MNHNS, CDR2 SASEGT. V lost 6 bases to trimming and J lost 7 bases; unmatched junction nucleotides: 9. CDR3 sequence: CASSPWTGVGGELFF. The CDR3 DNA reads TGTGCCAGCAGCCCCTGGACAGGGGTGGGCGGGGAGCTGTTTTTT.

This clone was counted a single time. The rearrangement uses TRBV30 and TRBJ1-3, with 8 bases matching TRBD1. Germline CDR1 and CDR2: GTSNPN and SVGIG (reference sequence). J lost 2 bases, V lost 3 bases, and 3 bases had no gene match. The CDR3 has 14 amino acids. CDR3: CAWREGQAGNTIYF. The CDR3 region has the DNA TGTGCCTGGAGGGAGGGACAGGCTGGAAACACCATATATTTT.

This chain links TRBV4-3 with TRBJ2-1; 13 positions agree with TRBD2. The length of the CDR3 is 15 residues. The junction had 2 bases not matched to a gene; V was cut back by 4 bases and J by 5 bases. CDR1 is LGHNA and CDR2 is YSLEER in the germline V gene. CDR3 sequence: CASSLGLAGDNEQFF. CDR3 nucleotide sequence: TGCGCCAGCAGCCTCGGACTAGCGGGAGACAATGAGCAGTTCTTC.

This clone has at least ten counts. The chain combines TRBV19 with TRBJ1-1; TRBD1 agrees at 7 bases. The CDR3 extends over 14 amino acids. V shed 6 bases and J 3 bases; nucleotides not matched to a gene: 7. The germline gives CDR1 LNHDA, CDR2 SQIVND (reference sequence). The CDR3 region is CASSFTGQYTEAFF. The DNA for the CDR3 is TGTGCCAGTAGCTTTACGGGACAGTACACTGAAGCTTTCTTT.

This clone was seen a handful of times. This sequence joins TRBV6-1 and TRBJ2-7; TRBD1 agrees at 10 bases. The J call may not be correct, given that the DNA end is closer to TRBJ2-5. The germline V gene has CDR1 MNHNS and CDR2 SASEGT. The CDR3 contains 15 residues. The CDR3 spells CASSRDRGGRETQYF. The CDR3 coding sequence is TGTGCCAGCAGCCGGGACAGGGGTGGAAGAGAGACCCAGTACTTC.

This clone was detected ten times or more. A much bigger clone sits one base away, suggesting this may be a read error. This sequence joins TRBV27 and TRBJ1-5; D unclear. V lost 0 bases, J lost 2 bases, and 11 bases lay in between. Germline V CDR1 and CDR2: MNHEY, SMNVEV (reference sequence). CDR3 size: 16 residues. The CDR3 is CASSLSVAYGNQPQHF. The CDR3 nucleotides are TGTGCCAGCAGTTTATCGGTGGCTTATGGCAATCAGCCCCAGCATTTT.

By sample fraction, this clone is medium-sized. The V call is TRBV6-1, the J call TRBJ2-3, with 9 bases that match TRBD2. Germline values: CDR1 MNHNS, CDR2 SASEGT. The junction had 7 bases not matched to a gene; V was cut back by 7 bases and J by 2 bases. The CDR3 has 15 residues. The DNA of the CDR3 is TGTGCCAGCAATCCGGGACTAGCTCACACAGATACGCAGTATTTT. This translates into CASNPGLAHTDTQYF.

The V gene is TRBV27, the J gene TRBJ2-7; D possibly matches TRBD1 or TRBD2 (5 bases each). CDR1 MNHEY and CDR2 SMNVEV come from the germline V gene (reference sequence). V was shortened by 3 bases and J by 3 bases, with 12 bases between the two germline ends. The CDR3 has 14 residues. The CDR3 sequence: CASSFSGTNYEQYF. CDR3 bases: TGTGCCAGCAGTTTTTCCGGGACCAACTACGAGCAGTACTTC.

As concerns this clone: One base away lies a much larger clone, so this may be a sequencing read error. Other DNA sequences of this sample code for an identical CDR3. The chain is built from TRBV20-1 and TRBJ2-6, with 8 nucleotides matching TRBD1. The germline V gene has CDR1 DFQATT and CDR2 SNEGSKA (reference sequence). Losses at the gene ends were 0 bases for V and 0 bases for J; bases not matched to a gene: 10. This CDR3 has 19 amino acids. The CDR3 coding sequence is TGCAGTGCTAGAGATCGAGGGACAGGTGGCCTCTCTGGGGCCAACGTCCTGACTTTC. It is translated as CSARDRGTGGLSGANVLTF.

This clone showed up many times. The V gene is TRBV20-1, the J gene TRBJ2-3; D is possibly TRBD2 (5 bases). Trimming cost V 0 bases and J 5 bases, with 18 bases left between them. Germline CDR1 DFQATT, CDR2 SNEGSKA (reference sequence). The CDR3 has 16 amino acids. The DNA for the CDR3 is TGCAGTGCTAGAGATAACCCCGAGGGAATGGGAGATACGCAGTATTTT. It codes for CSARDNPEGMGDTQYF.